This T cell receptor (beta chain) was sequenced during a study of T cells in Graves' hyperthyroidism and ophthalmopathy. Background on the study: At the time of initial diagnosis and before any treatment, peripheral blood was collected. Study-wide points: Most expanded thyroid clonotypes above 0.001 recurred in blood.

The V gene's germline CDR1 is ENHRY and CDR2 SYGVKD. This CDR3 is 13 amino acids long. The germline V and J ends were trimmed by 2 bases and 8 bases, with 12 bases remaining between them. Clinical symptoms, serum thyroxine, TRAb, thyroid ultrasound and orbital computed tomography informed diagnoses. 9.5 to 10 ml fresh peripheral blood yielded the PBMCs. Comment on this clonotype: Antigen specificity is unknown.

RNA transcripts provided the source from which TCR beta CDR3 regions were amplified. HTBI primers were employed in a first-round RT-PCR of the TCR CDR3. TCRdb reprocessed the multiplex PCR reads via MiXCR and lists one record per CDR3 protein. Of around 300,000 distinct CDR3 sequences in the sample, approximately 14% were seen once. This clonotype originated in a woman aged 25 to 45 with Graves' hyperthyroidism. The specimen was blood. The chain employs TRBV10-3 and TRBJ1-1; tentatively, D is TRBD1 (5 bases). CDR3 sequence: CAISEIGAEEAFF. CDR3 DNA: TGTGCCATCAGTGAGATTGGGGCAGAGGAAGCTTTCTTT.